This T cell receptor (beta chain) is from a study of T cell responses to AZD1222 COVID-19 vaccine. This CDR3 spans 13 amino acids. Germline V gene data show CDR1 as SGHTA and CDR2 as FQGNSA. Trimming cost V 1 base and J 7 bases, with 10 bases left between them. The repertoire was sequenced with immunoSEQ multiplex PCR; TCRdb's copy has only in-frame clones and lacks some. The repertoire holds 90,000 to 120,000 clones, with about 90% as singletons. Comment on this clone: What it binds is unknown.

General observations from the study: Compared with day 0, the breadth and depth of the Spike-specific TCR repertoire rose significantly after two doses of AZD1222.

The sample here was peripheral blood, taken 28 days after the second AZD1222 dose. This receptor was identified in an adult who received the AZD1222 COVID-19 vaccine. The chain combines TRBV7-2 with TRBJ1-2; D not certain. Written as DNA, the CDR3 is TGTGCCAGCAGCTTAGTAGCCGGAGTTGGCTACACCTTC. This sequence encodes CASSLVAGVGYTF.